The present T cell receptor (beta chain) was sequenced within a study of cytomegalovirus exposure and HLA in healthy donors. The PCR employed 60 Vbeta primers together with 13 Jbeta primers. Generated by immunoSEQ multiplex PCR, the TCRdb table keeps only in-frame clones and is missing some. The data contain about 200,000 clones, around four fifths of them seen just once; the ten biggest clones take up under 2%. The sequencing input was PBMCs. The clonotype was recovered from a man aged 35 to 55 in good health and CMV-seropositive.

CDR3 residues: CASSLPDRTVYGYTF. The CDR3 DNA is TGTGCCAGCAGCTTACCGGACAGGACCGTTTATGGCTACACCTTC. The gene calls are TRBV7-9 and TRBJ1-2, with 7 nucleotides matching TRBD1. Germline trimming cut 2 bases from V and 5 bases from J; bases unmatched to any gene: 8. Germline loops: CDR1 SEHNR, CDR2 FQNEAQ (reference sequence). The CDR3 consists of 15 residues.